One and the same sample provided the 15 T cell receptor beta chains below, sequenced in a study of CXCR3-negative and CXCR3-positive naive CD8 T cells. Regarding the study as a whole: Researchers report that CXCR3-positive naive cells carry more hydrophobic TRB CDR3s than CXCR3-negative naive cells.

Their specific antigens are unknown. TRB cDNA libraries were made by UMI-labeled 5' RACE. TCRdb re-called the 5' RACE reads and gives one entry per CDR3 protein, without DNA. The sample data list 150,000 to 180,000 distinct CDR3 sequences. The sample consisted of naive CXCR3+ CD8+ T cells from blood. The sample's subset: CD45RO-CCR7+CD27+CD95- naive CD8+ T cells expressing CXCR3 (TNR3+). All receptors derive from a human donor in good health. Some clones in this sample may be carry-over from other donors' samples.

The V call is TRBV4-3, the J call TRBJ1-1; the TCRdb D gene call, TRBD1, has no DNA to confirm it. The CDR3 is 15 residues long. The V gene's germline CDR1 is LGHNA and CDR2 YSLEER. The CDR3 loop reads CASSHLQGPGEEAFF.

The V gene is TRBV5-6, the J gene TRBJ2-7; TCRdb reports TRBD1, a call that lacks DNA to check it against. Germline V gene data show CDR1 as SGHDT and CDR2 as YYEEEE. CDR3 length equals 14 residues. The CDR3 sequence: CASTWGTGPYEQYF.

This rearrangement joins TRBV20-1 to TRBJ2-7; TCRdb reports TRBD2, a call that lacks DNA to check it against. The length of the CDR3 is 14 residues. From germline, CDR1 is DFQATT and CDR2 SNEGSKA (reference sequence). CDR3 sequence reads: CSAYGTSVLYEQYF.

The V call is TRBV7-9, the J call TRBJ1-1. Germline V gene lookup returns CDR1 SEHNR and CDR2 FQNEAQ (reference sequence). The CDR3 runs to 14 residues. CDR3 sequence reads: CASSLGSTNTEAFF.

The chain couples TRBV7-2 to TRBJ2-5; the D call from TCRdb, TRBD2, cannot be confirmed without DNA. Germline values: CDR1 SGHTA, CDR2 FQGNSA. The CDR3 is 15 residues long. The chain's CDR3 is CASSLLAGGEETQYF.

The rearrangement links TRBV9 to TRBJ2-1; TCRdb calls TRBD2, which cannot be checked without DNA. The CDR3 is 17 amino acids. CDR1 is SGDLS and CDR2 is YYNGEE in the germline V gene. CDR3 loop: CASSVRGSGGNVNEQFF.

CDR3 in amino acids: CASSEKLGERGYNEQFF. The chain couples TRBV10-1 to TRBJ2-1; without DNA, the TCRdb call of TRBD1 cannot be checked. This CDR3 has 17 amino acids. The germline CDR1 and CDR2 sequences are WNHNN and SYGVQD (reference sequence).

The chain uses TRBV29-1 and TRBJ2-7; TCRdb outputs TRBD1, but without DNA this stays unchecked. Looked up from germline, CDR1 is SQVTM and CDR2 is ANQGSEA. This CDR3 region has 13 residues. The CDR3 here is CSALGGPSYEQYF.

The V and J genes are TRBV9 and TRBJ2-6; the TRBD2 assignment by TCRdb is unverifiable without DNA. This CDR3 spans 18 amino acids. Germline V lookup: CDR1 SGDLS, CDR2 YYNGEE. This CDR3 is CASSPQVGGPSGANVLTF.

V is TRBV7-6 and J is TRBJ1-4. This CDR3 spans 14 amino acids. Germline values: CDR1 SGHVS, CDR2 FNYEAQ. This CDR3 reads CASSLKSPNEKLFF.

The chain uses TRBV7-9 and TRBJ2-1; with no DNA, the TCRdb D assignment of TRBD2 cannot be verified. Looked up from germline, CDR1 is SEHNR and CDR2 is FQNEAQ (reference sequence). The CDR3 loop spans 16 amino acids. CDR3 loop: CASSSLLAGEYNEQFF.

V and J are TRBV6-5 and TRBJ1-2. The CDR3 spans 13 residues. CDR1 is MNHEY, CDR2 SVGAGI, per germline. The CDR3: CASSQLANYGYTF.

The genes are TRBV5-1 and TRBJ2-7; checking the TCRdb D call of TRBD1 is not possible without DNA. The CDR3 extends over 12 amino acids. Germline V CDR1 and CDR2: SGHRS, YFSETQ. CDR3 sequence: CASSFPGSEQYF. Full variable domain (missing parts from reference TRBV5-1 and TRBJ2-7): KAGVTQTPRYLIKTRGQQVTLSCSPISGHRSVSWYQQTPGQGLQFLFEYFSETQRNKGNFPGRFSGRQFSNSRSEMNVSTLELGDSALYLCASSFPGSEQYFGPGTRLTVT.

The genes are TRBV6-6 and TRBJ2-7. Germline V CDR1 and CDR2: MNHNY, SVGAGI (reference sequence). This CDR3 is built from 12 residues. CDR3 loop: CASKDSSYEQYF.

V gene TRBV12-3 or TRBV12-4 combines with J gene TRBJ2-3; with no DNA, the TCRdb D assignment of TRBD1 cannot be verified. The CDR3 spans 14 residues. The CDR3 is CASRRGGAADTQYF.